This T cell receptor beta chain comes out of a study of blood T cells in healthy people across ages (dated by TCRdb to about 2015). Regarding the research as a whole: In model experiments, roughly one uniquely barcoded TCR beta cDNA molecule per two T cells was captured by template switching. The donors were split into four age groups: young (average about 15 years), middle-aged (around 37), aged (more than 55) and long-lived (under 90). The study analyzed two additional independent replicas of 1 million unique cDNA reads from the same blood draw for two donors, one aged 18 to 30 and one aged 80 or older. The study measured age-related changes in TCR beta repertoire diversity using deep sequencing normalized with unique cDNA molecular identifiers. To avoid experimental bias, donors of different ages were distributed randomly across sequencing lanes.

Overall study outcomes, separate from this receptor: The percentage of naive T cells measured by flow cytometry correlated strongly with observed TCR beta diversity. Bulk unsorted PBMC profiling prevented conclusive comparison of naive and antigen-experienced compartments. Observed TCR beta diversity per million T cells fell roughly linearly with age, and a significant reduction was already apparent by age about 38. The long-lived group showed more naive CD4+ T cells, fewer expanded clones and increased TCR diversity than the aged group, suggesting age selection. Donor CMV infection status was unknown, potentially confounding age-related changes in expanded clonotypes. Total diversity estimates from one million sequenced T cells were considered lower bounds and underestimates.

Receptors were amplified or captured by 5' RACE. Data came from an Illumina HiSeq 2500. A second PCR of 7 to 11 cycles was performed with a sample-barcoded 5' primer and a J-beta primer mix. A template-switch 5' adaptor carrying 12 random nucleotides introduced a unique molecular identifier onto each TCR beta cDNA molecule. At least 2.5 million CDR3-containing paired-end reads were obtained from each sample. All of the RNA was converted into first-strand cDNA using the Mint cDNA synthesis kit, with a TRBC-specific oligonucleotide serving as the primer. Following uracil-DNA glycosylase treatment, a first 18-cycle PCR with universal primers M1SS and BC2_uni_R was performed on all cDNA. Per the original workflow: Normalization of each sample was performed by random selection of 1 million high-quality reads, each carrying a distinct molecular identifier. Reads with shared molecular identifiers were discarded instead of being binned into consensus sequences. CDR3 identification, clonotype clustering and error correction used MiTCR with a Q25 quality threshold and the strictest error-elimination algorithm. A nonparametric unseen species model with Euler transformation was used to estimate a lower bound on total TCR beta diversity. TCRdb passed the public sequencing reads through fastp at Q25 and MiXCR, retaining productive beta sequences. Identical CDR3 protein sequences are pooled into one entry, listed with their most common genes and DNA. None of the V and J calls come from the authors' own analysis; TCRdb made them. The sample table contains hundreds of thousands of distinct CDR3 sequences; only one count was recorded for about 52% of them. The ten largest make up 30% to 40% of the sample.

Systemically healthy Caucasian individuals from Russia, over 30 in total and aged about 6 to 95 years, were included as donors. Each donor gave ten milliliters of peripheral blood, collected into EDTA-treated Vacutainer tubes. Ficoll-Paque density-gradient centrifugation was used to isolate PBMCs, with at least 7 million per sample. Total RNA, at least 6 micrograms per sample, was extracted from PBMCs with Trizol reagent. The percentages of naive CD45RAhigh/CD27high T cells were determined by flow cytometry on a PBMC aliquot from every donor. Taken from cysteine to phenylalanine, the CDR3 has 18 residues. Here the CDR3 DNA is all that survives: 54 bases in frame from base 1. Sequences LGHNA (CDR1) and YSLEER (CDR2) are obtained from the germline V gene. For this chain, trimming is 1 base at the V end and 0 bases at the J end, and the number of junction bases without a gene match is 6. Details on this clonotype: Its antigen is currently not known. No qualities accompany the bases; no much larger clone lies one base away.

The specimen sequenced was blood. The clonotype was recovered from a woman in her sixties or seventies in good health. Here the chain combines TRBV4-3 and TRBJ2-6, and 7 junction bases match TRBD1. CDR3 reads: CASSQGDRLPSGANVLTF. At the DNA level, the sequence is TGCGCCAGCAGCCAAGGGGACAGACTTCCCTCTGGGGCCAACGTCCTGACTTTC.